This T cell receptor (beta chain) was obtained from a study of T cell repertoires in cytomegalovirus infection. This clonotype was observed a few times. The antigen is unknown. CDR1 and CDR2 (germline): MNHEY, SMNVEV (reference sequence). V was pared by 5 bases and J by 3 bases, with 12 bases of the junction left unmatched. CDR3 size: 16 residues. TCRdb analysed the reads with MiXCR anew, one entry per CDR3 protein. The sample has approximately 390,000 distinct CDR3 sequences, approximately 30% seen once. The chain carries TRBV27 and TRBJ2-7; TRBD1 agrees at 8 bases. Material: cultured PBMCs, obtained from culture after CMV antigen stimulation. The clonotype originates from a human donor in good health (CMV status not recorded). Some clones in this sample may be carry-over from other donors' samples. CDR3 protein: CASSPRTGRDLYEQYF. CDR3 nucleotides: TGTGCCAGCAGTCCCCGGACAGGGAGAGACCTCTACGAGCAGTACTTC.